One sample yielded the 10 T cell receptor beta chains listed below, sequenced in a study of neurological immune-mediated disorders. From the 5' RACE reads, TCRdb called clonotypes with MiXCR, one entry per CDR3 protein. This sample has more than 75,000 distinct CDR3 sequences, with 3% to 4% found just once. Specimen: PBMCs. Receptors originate from a woman aged 45-59 years with multiple sclerosis.

This clonotype has a count of ten or more. The chain uses TRBV5-1 and TRBJ2-3; TRBD2 aligns across 8 bases. Germline V gene sequence: CDR1 SGHRS, CDR2 YFSETQ. CDR3 length: 16 amino acids. V trimming: 3 bases; J trimming: 5 bases; junction bases outside the gene matches: 11. CDR3 DNA: TGCGCCAGCAGCTCGCGGGGGGTTCGTACGGGAGATACGCAGTATTTT. The encoded protein is CASSSRGVRTGDTQYF. The full variable domain, in which reference TRBV5-1 and TRBJ2-3 provide the parts outside the CDR3, is KAGVTQTPRYLIKTRGQQVTLSCSPISGHRSVSWYQQTPGQGLQFLFEYFSETQRNKGNFPGRFSGRQFSNSRSEMNVSTLELGDSALYLCASSSRGVRTGDTQYFGPGTRLTVL.

This clonotype was detected many times. The chain couples TRBV6-5 to TRBJ2-7; no definite D call. Germline lookup yields CDR1 MNHEY and CDR2 SVGAGI. There are 11 residues in the CDR3. V gave up 6 bases and J gave up 3 bases, with 6 bases separating them. CDR3 DNA: TGTGCCAGCAGCCACAACTACGAGCAGTACTTC. Protein product: CASSHNYEQYF.

This clonotype has at least ten counts. This chain joins TRBV12-3 or TRBV12-4 and TRBJ1-4; D perhaps matches TRBD1 (6 bases). The CDR3 is 14 amino acids. Trimming removed 4 bases from V and 8 bases from J, with 14 bases in between. In nucleotides, the CDR3 is TGTGCCAGCAGTTCCCTTGGGGGGCCCGAAAAACTGTTTTTT. It specifies CASSSLGGPEKLFF.

This clonotype came up many times. The gene calls are TRBV20-1 and TRBJ2-3; 12 bases are shared with TRBD2. CDR3 length: 15 amino acids. The germline gives CDR1 DFQATT, CDR2 SNEGSKA (reference sequence). Trimming took 4 bases from V and 9 from J; bases not matched to a gene: 11. The CDR3, as DNA: TGCAGTGCTACCGAGACTAGCGGGGGACCGGCGACGCAGTATTTT. It yields the protein CSATETSGGPATQYF.

There are many counts of this clonotype. The V gene is TRBV12-3 or TRBV12-4, the J gene TRBJ2-5, with a weak D call TRBD1 (6 bases). This CDR3 has 15 residues. V was shortened by 2 bases and J by 5 bases, with 15 bases between the two germline ends. The CDR3 bases are TGTGCCAGCAGTTTACTTCTAGTGCAGGGGGAGACCCAGTACTTC. It is translated as CASSLLLVQGETQYF.

This clonotype was seen ten or more times. The V call is TRBV6-1, the J call TRBJ2-7; TRBD2 matches at 7 bases. The CDR3 sequence is 12 residues long. CDR1 MNHNS and CDR2 SASEGT come from the germline V gene. V dropped 6 bases and J dropped 2; count of bases not matched to a gene: 1. CDR3 coding DNA: TGTGCCAGCAGAGGACTAGCCTACGAGCAGTACTTC. It encodes CASRGLAYEQYF.

There are many counts of this clonotype. The chain links TRBV20-1 to TRBJ2-3, with 9 bases fitting TRBD2. J gave up 4 bases and V 5 bases, and 13 bases lay outside the gene matches. The CDR3 contains 16 residues. Germline CDR1 and CDR2: DFQATT and SNEGSKA (reference sequence). CDR3 sequence: CSAVPLSGGSADTQYF. CDR3 DNA: TGCAGTGCTGTCCCCCTTAGCGGGGGTAGTGCAGATACGCAGTATTTT.

This clonotype was picked up many times. V usage is TRBV7-9 and J usage is TRBJ2-2; no firm D call. V dropped 4 bases and J dropped 4 bases, with 7 bases sitting between them. This CDR3 has 13 amino acids. Germline lookup yields CDR1 SEHNR and CDR2 FQNEAQ (reference sequence). DNA of the CDR3: TGTGCCAGCAGCTATGGACCCACCGGGGAGCTGTTTTTT. Its protein product is CASSYGPTGELFF.

This clonotype was detected ten times or more. The gene calls are TRBV20-1 and TRBJ2-3; 16 bases match TRBD2. The CDR3 totals 18 residues. CDR1 and CDR2 (germline): DFQATT, SNEGSKA (reference sequence). J gave up 9 bases and V 4 bases, and 16 bases lay outside the gene matches. The CDR3 spells CSAMGTAGTSGGVGTQYF. The CDR3 nucleotides read TGCAGTGCTATGGGGACAGCCGGGACTAGCGGGGGGGTAGGGACGCAGTATTTT.

This clonotype was counted many times. This chain uses TRBV12-3 or TRBV12-4 with TRBJ2-3; TRBD1 agrees at 8 bases. The V gene end was trimmed by 5 bases and the J gene end by 2 bases; junction bases not matched to a gene: 9. The CDR3 runs to 16 residues. CDR3 residues: CASSPTWTGSTDTQYF. CDR3 sequence (DNA): TGTGCCAGCAGTCCAACCTGGACAGGGTCCACAGATACGCAGTATTTT.